This T cell receptor beta chain was identified during a study of T cells after yellow fever vaccination (dated by TCRdb to the late 2010s). A note on the overall study: The SMART-Seq v4 Ultra Low Input RNA kit was used to prepare libraries from fractions with low cell numbers. To follow T-cell clones before and after primary and booster YFV17D yellow fever vaccination, bulk TCR alpha and beta repertoires were sequenced over time. The cohort comprised two healthy male donors, one aged 18 to 30 and one aged 30 to 40 years. Blood was drawn at multiple timepoints before and after primary and secondary immunization, with bulk PBMC replicates and cell subsets isolated. Summary of the overall study and its limitations: A small share of clonotypes occurred in both CD4 and CD8 compartments, likely arising from convergent recombination. The secondary T-cell response was weaker than the primary response but faster, peaking on day 5 instead of day 15. The study included only two donors, which limits how far the findings can be generalized. Computational filtering was required because FACS-sorted repertoires could contain abundant contaminating clonotypes from the bulk population. Most clones expanded after primary vaccination (almost 97% of CD4 and 88% of CD8) were re-detected after the booster, suggesting that broad memory maintenance occurred.

TCRdb names Illumina NovaSeq 6000 as the instrument used. Synthesis of TCR cDNA relied on 5'RACE template switching, a step that introduced a universal primer site along with unique molecular identifiers. Priming of cDNA synthesis was performed from both the TCR alpha and TCR beta constant segments. Library amplification used two PCR steps, and the second PCR step added sample barcodes and sequencing adapters. Libraries were sequenced on Illumina HiSeq 2500 (2x100 bp) or NovaSeq (2x150 bp). On the study's bioinformatics: MIGEC handled demultiplexing of reads and collapsing into UMI consensus sequences, while MiXCR performed V(D)J alignment. Clonotypes responding to the vaccine were identified with edgeR on replicate PBMC samples, with the criteria of FDR below 0.01 and a log2 fold change above 5 up to day 15. Bulk clonotypes were assigned CD4 or CD8 identity according to which sequenced CD4 or CD8 repertoire held them at higher abundance. TCRdb trimmed public reads at Q25 via fastp, called clones via MiXCR and kept in-frame beta chains. Entries that share a CDR3 protein sequence are merged under the most common genes and DNA. V and J calls and clone size were set by TCRdb, not the authors. The sample has under 250,000 distinct CDR3 sequences on record, 2.5% to 3.5% of them singletons. The ten largest clones add up to around 3% of the sample.

Concerning this clonotype itself: The specificity of this receptor is unknown. No base quality information exists; no much larger clone differs at one position.

The sample's treatment or condition label, in plain terms: live attenuated yellow fever vaccine strain. PBMCs were isolated from peripheral blood using a standard Ficoll-Paque protocol. CD4 and CD8 T-cell fractions were isolated with Dynabeads CD4 and CD8 positive selection kits. TriZol was used to extract RNA from bulk PBMCs, CD4 and CD8 fractions, and dextramer-positive and dextramer-negative fractions. The sequence was obtained from a man between 18 and 35 years old who received the YFV17D yellow fever vaccine. This specimen was CD4+ T cells sorted from PBMCs, taken 10 days after the yellow fever booster vaccination.

The DNA sequence is as follows: TGCAGTGCCCTAAGCCCCCGGGGCTTCACCGGGACCCAGTACTTC. Its amino acids are CSALSPRGFTGTQYF. The V and J genes are TRBV20-1 and TRBJ2-5; the D gene is tentatively TRBD1 or TRBD2, each matching 5 bases. The junction carries 24 bases between V and J, which are trimmed by 6 bases and 7 bases respectively. Looking up the germline V gene (reference sequence) yields CDR1 DFQATT and CDR2 SNEGSKA. Including cysteine and phenylalanine, the CDR3 has 15 amino acids. Just the 45-base CDR3 DNA is kept, in frame starting at base 1.